The 9 T cell receptor beta chains listed next were all sequenced from one sample in a study of OX40 agonist ivuxolimab in advanced cancers. This table comes from immunoSEQ multiplex PCR, and its TCRdb copy is limited to in-frame clones, with some not included. The repertoire holds 35,000 to 50,000 clones, with around 84% as singletons. Sequencing was performed on CD4+ or CD8+ T cells sorted from blood, taken in a trial of the OX40 agonist ivuxolimab. Receptors originate from an adult with an advanced solid tumor such as melanoma, head and neck, liver or kidney cancer.

This clone was detected only a few times. The chain uses TRBV6-4 and TRBJ2-7; D is perhaps TRBD1 or TRBD2 (7 bases each). The CDR3 is 13 residues long. Between the trimmed V and J ends, which lost 10 bases and 4 bases, there was a span of 17 bases. Germline-derived CDR1 and CDR2 are MRHNA and SNTAGT. The CDR3 sequence: CATPGGANYEQYV. The CDR3 nucleotides are TGTGCCACCCCAGGGGGGGCAAATTACGAGCAGTACGTC.

The chain couples TRBV27 to TRBJ1-4; TRBD1 aligns across 7 bases. CDR3 length: 15 amino acids. V trimming: 5 bases; J trimming: 8 bases; junction bases outside the gene matches: 11. The germline gives CDR1 MNHEY, CDR2 SMNVEV (reference sequence). The CDR3 DNA is TGTGCCAGCAGTATTTACAGGGGAAGGAGCGAAAAACTGTTTTTT. Translated: CASSIYRGRSEKLFF.

V and J are TRBV15 and TRBJ1-2; D call uncertain. This CDR3 is 14 amino acids long. V was cut by 0 bases and J by 8 bases, with 13 bases left in between. Germline V gene data show CDR1 as LNHNV and CDR2 as YYDKDF (reference sequence). The DNA of the CDR3 is TGTGCCACCAGCAGAGATAGTGACAAGAAGGGCTACACCTTC. It encodes CATSRDSDKKGYTF.

This chain joins TRBV4-3 and TRBJ2-1, with D unresolved. The V gene lost 0 bases and the J gene lost 5 bases, with 11 bases spanning the gap. The CDR3 totals 15 residues. Germline V CDR1 and CDR2: LGHNA, YSLEER. The CDR3 DNA sequence: TGCGCCAGCAGCCAAGAAAGGAACCAGCACAATGAGCAGTTCTTC. Its translation is CASSQERNQHNEQFF.

The rearrangement uses TRBV4-2 and TRBJ2-3; D not resolved. Trimming took off 1 base at V and 9 bases at J, with 14 bases between the two ends. This CDR3 contains 14 residues. Germline V gene sequence: CDR1 LGHNA, CDR2 YNFKEQ. This CDR3 is CASSQALGRDTQYF. The CDR3 coding sequence is TGTGCCAGCAGCCAAGCCCTAGGACGAGACACGCAGTATTTT.

The chain employs TRBV27 and TRBJ1-1; no firm D call. This CDR3 has 13 amino acids. Trimming left V 3 bases short and J 1 base short, with 6 bases between. Germline V CDR1 and CDR2: MNHEY, SMNVEV (reference sequence). The CDR3 sequence: CASSFSGNTEAFF. DNA for the CDR3: TGTGCCAGCAGTTTTTCGGGGAACACTGAAGCTTTCTTT.

The chain has TRBV28 and TRBJ2-3, with a weak D call TRBD2 (5 bases). The CDR3 extends over 15 amino acids. CDR1 is MDHEN and CDR2 is SYDVKM in the germline V gene. V lost 4 bases, J lost 0 bases, and 11 bases lay in between. The CDR3 loop reads CASSSGKRSTDTQYF. The CDR3 DNA reads TGTGCCAGCAGTTCGGGAAAACGGAGCACAGATACGCAGTATTTT.

The chain joins TRBV7-3 to TRBJ2-1, with 8 positions matching TRBD1. The junction had 5 bases not matched to a gene; V was cut back by 0 bases and J by 1 base. The CDR3 spans 17 residues. In germline, CDR1 is SGHTA, CDR2 FQGTGA. The CDR3 coding sequence is TGTGCCAGCAGCTTAACGGGCGACAGGGGTTCCTACAATGAGCAGTTCTTC. It is translated as CASSLTGDRGSYNEQFF.

The chain has TRBV18 and TRBJ1-1; D is ambiguous. The CDR3 has 16 residues. The germline gives CDR1 KGHSH, CDR2 LQKENI. V lost 0 bases, J lost 4 bases, and 15 bases lay in between. The CDR3 protein is CASSPPTVGITTEAFF. The CDR3 DNA reads as TGTGCCAGCTCACCACCTACAGTTGGAATTACCACTGAAGCTTTCTTT.